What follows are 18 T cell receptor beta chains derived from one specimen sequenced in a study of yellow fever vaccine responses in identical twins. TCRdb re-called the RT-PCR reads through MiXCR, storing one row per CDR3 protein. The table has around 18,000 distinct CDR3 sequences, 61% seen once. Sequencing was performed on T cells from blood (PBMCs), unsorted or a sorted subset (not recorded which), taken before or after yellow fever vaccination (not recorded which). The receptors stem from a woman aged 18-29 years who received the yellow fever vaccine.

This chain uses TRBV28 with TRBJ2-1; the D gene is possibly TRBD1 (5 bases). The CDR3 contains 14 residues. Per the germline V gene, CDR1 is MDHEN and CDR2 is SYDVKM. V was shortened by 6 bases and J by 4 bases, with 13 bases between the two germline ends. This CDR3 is CASRPQDTYNEQFF. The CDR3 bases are TGTGCCAGCAGACCCCAGGACACTTACAATGAGCAGTTCTTC.

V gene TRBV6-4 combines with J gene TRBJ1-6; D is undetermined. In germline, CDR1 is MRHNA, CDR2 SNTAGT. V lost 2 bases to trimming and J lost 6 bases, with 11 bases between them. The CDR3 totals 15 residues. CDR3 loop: CASSDGWEGNSPLHF. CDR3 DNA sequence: TGTGCCAGCAGTGACGGGTGGGAGGGTAATTCACCCCTCCACTTT.

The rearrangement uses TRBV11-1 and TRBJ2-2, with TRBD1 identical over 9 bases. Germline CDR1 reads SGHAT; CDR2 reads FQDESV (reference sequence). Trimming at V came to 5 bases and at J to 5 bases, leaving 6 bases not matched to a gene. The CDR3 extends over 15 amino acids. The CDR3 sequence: CASSTGQGKTGELFF. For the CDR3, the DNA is TGTGCCAGCAGCACCGGACAGGGGAAAACCGGGGAGCTGTTTTTT.

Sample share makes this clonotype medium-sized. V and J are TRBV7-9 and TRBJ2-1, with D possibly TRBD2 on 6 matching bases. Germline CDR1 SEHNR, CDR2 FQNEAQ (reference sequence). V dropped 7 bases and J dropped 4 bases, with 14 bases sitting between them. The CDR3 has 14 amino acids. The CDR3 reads CASNAGSKYNEQFF. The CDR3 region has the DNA TGTGCCAGCAACGCGGGATCTAAGTACAATGAGCAGTTCTTC. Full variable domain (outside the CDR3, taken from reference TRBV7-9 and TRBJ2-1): DTGVSQNPRHKITKRGQNVTFRCDPISEHNRLYWYRQTLGQGPEFLTYFQNEAQLEKSRLLSDRFSAERPKGSFSTLEIQRTEQGDSAMYLCASNAGSKYNEQFFGPGTRLTVL.

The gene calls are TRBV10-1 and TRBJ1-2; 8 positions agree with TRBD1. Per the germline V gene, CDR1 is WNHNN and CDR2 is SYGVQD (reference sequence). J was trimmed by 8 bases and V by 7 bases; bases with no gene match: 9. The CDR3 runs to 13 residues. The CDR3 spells CASNIGQGGGYTF. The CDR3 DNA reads TGCGCCAGCAATATTGGACAGGGCGGGGGCTACACCTTC.

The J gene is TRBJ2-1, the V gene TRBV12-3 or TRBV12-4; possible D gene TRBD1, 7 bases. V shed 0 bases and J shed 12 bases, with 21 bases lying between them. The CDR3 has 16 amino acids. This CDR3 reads CASSLAWAGGRDRQFF. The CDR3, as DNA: TGTGCCAGCAGTTTAGCGTGGGCAGGGGGGAGAGACAGGCAGTTCTTC.

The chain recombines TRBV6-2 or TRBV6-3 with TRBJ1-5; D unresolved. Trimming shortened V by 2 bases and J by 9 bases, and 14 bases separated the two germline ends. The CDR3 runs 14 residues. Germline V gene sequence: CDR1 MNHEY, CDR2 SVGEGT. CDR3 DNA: TGTGCCAGCAGTTACATCGGGGTGGCGGGGCCCCAGCATTTT. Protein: CASSYIGVAGPQHF.

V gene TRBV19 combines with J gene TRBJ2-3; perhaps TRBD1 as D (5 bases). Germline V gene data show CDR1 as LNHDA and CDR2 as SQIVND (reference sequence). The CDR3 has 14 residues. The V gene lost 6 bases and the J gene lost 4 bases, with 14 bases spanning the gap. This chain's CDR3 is CASSSSAGSDTQYF. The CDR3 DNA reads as TGTGCCAGTAGCTCCTCAGCAGGGTCAGATACGCAGTATTTT.

The CDR3 protein is CASSSQGEETQYF. The CDR3 region has the DNA TGTGCCAGCAGCTCACAGGGGGAAGAGACCCAGTACTTC. This chain uses TRBV5-5 with TRBJ2-5; 8 nucleotides agree with TRBD1. The CDR3 contains 13 residues. V lost 3 bases to trimming and J lost 3 bases; unmatched junction nucleotides: 1. The germline V gene encodes CDR1 SGHKS and CDR2 YYEKEE (reference sequence). Supplemented by reference TRBV5-5 and TRBJ2-5, the full variable domain reads DAGVTQSPTHLIKTRGQQVTLRCSPISGHKSVSWYQQVLGQGPQFIFQYYEKEERGRGNFPDRFSARQFPNYSSELNVNALLLGDSALYLCASSSQGEETQYFGPGTRLLVL.

This chain's CDR3 is CSARGATSGGANEQFF. The CDR3 DNA reads as TGCAGTGCTAGAGGGGCGACTAGCGGGGGGGCTAATGAGCAGTTCTTC. This chain links TRBV20-1 with TRBJ2-1; 14 nucleotides line up with TRBD2. CDR1 DFQATT and CDR2 SNEGSKA come from the germline V gene (reference sequence). J gave up 7 bases and V 1 base, and 6 bases lay outside the gene matches. The CDR3 is 16 amino acids.

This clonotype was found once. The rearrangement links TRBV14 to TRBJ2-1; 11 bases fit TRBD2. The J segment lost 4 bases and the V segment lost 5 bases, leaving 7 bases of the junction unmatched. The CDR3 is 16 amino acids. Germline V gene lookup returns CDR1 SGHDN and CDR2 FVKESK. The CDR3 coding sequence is TGTGCCAGCAGCAAACCCGGGACTAGCGGTTACAATGAGCAGTTCTTC. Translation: CASSKPGTSGYNEQFF.

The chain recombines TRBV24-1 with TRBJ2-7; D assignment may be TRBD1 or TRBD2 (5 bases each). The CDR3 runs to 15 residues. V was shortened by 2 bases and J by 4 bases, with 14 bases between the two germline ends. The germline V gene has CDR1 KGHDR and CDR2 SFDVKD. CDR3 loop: CATSDSYRGGYEQYF. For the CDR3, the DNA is TGTGCCACCAGTGATTCTTATCGGGGCGGATACGAGCAGTACTTC.

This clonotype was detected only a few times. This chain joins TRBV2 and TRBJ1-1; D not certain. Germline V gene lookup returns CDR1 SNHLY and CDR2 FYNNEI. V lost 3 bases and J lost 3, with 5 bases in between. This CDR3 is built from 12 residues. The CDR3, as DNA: TGTGCCAGCAGTGATCTTTACACTGAAGCTTTCTTT. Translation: CASSDLYTEAFF.

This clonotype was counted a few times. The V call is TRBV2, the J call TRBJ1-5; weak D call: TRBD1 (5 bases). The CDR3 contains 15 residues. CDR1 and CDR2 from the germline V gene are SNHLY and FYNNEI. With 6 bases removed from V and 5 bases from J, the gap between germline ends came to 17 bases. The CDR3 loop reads CASRVRDLPDQPQHF. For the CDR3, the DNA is TGTGCCAGCAGAGTCCGGGACCTTCCGGATCAGCCCCAGCATTTT.

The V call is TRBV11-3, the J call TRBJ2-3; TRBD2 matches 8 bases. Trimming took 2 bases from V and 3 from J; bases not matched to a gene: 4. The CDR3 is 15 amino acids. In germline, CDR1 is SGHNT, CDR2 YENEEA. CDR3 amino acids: CASSLFAGGTDTQYF. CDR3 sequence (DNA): TGTGCCAGCAGCTTATTCGCGGGGGGAACAGATACGCAGTATTTT. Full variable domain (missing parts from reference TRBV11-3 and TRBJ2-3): EAGVVQSPRYKIIEKKQPVAFWCNPISGHNTLYWYLQNLGQGPELLIRYENEEAVDDSQLPKDRFSAERLKGVDSTLKIQPAELGDSAVYLCASSLFAGGTDTQYFGPGTRLTVL.

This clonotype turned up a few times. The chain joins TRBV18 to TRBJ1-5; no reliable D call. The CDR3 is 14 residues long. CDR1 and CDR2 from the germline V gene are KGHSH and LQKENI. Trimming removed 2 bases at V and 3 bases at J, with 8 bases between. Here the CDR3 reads CASSPGRDNQPQHF. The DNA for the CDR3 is TGTGCCAGCTCACCAGGGAGGGACAATCAGCCCCAGCATTTT.

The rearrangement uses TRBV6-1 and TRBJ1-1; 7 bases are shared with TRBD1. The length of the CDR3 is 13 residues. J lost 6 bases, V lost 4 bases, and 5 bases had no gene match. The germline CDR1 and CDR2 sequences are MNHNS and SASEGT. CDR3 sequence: CASSVEDRAEAFF. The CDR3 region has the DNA TGTGCCAGCAGTGTCGAAGACAGGGCTGAAGCTTTCTTT.

CDR3 nucleotide sequence: TGCGCCAGCAGCCAAGATTCCTGGACAGGGTATAATTCACCCCTCCACTTT. This codes for CASSQDSWTGYNSPLHF. The rearrangement links TRBV4-3 to TRBJ1-6, with 8 bases fitting TRBD1. V was pared by 0 bases and J by 4 bases, with 5 bases of the junction left unmatched. The CDR3 contains 17 residues. CDR1 and CDR2 (germline): LGHNA, YSLEER.